This passage covers 23 T cell receptor beta chains from one sample sequenced in a study of patients and donors after allogeneic stem cell transplantation. One entry per CDR3 protein, called by TCRdb with MiXCR from the RT-PCR reads. The sample shows about a million distinct CDR3 sequences, about a sixth of them seen only once. Sequenced material: blood, either unsorted or a sorted T cell fraction (not recorded which). The receptors were sampled from a human donor who was either an allogeneic HSCT recipient or a stem cell or donor lymphocyte infusion donor (not recorded which). It is not recorded whose cells these are; they may come from a transplant donor.

This clonotype appeared a few times. V and J are TRBV27 and TRBJ2-6; D is ambiguous. The germline gives CDR1 MNHEY, CDR2 SMNVEV (reference sequence). V was shortened by 6 bases and J by 4 bases, with 10 bases between the two germline ends. The CDR3 has 14 residues. The CDR3 DNA follows: TGTGCCAGCAGCCTCTTGAGGGGGGCCAACGTCCTGACTTTC. This sequence encodes CASSLLRGANVLTF.

The chain combines TRBV20-1 with TRBJ2-3, with D possibly matching TRBD2 (6 bases). The CDR3 is made up of 16 amino acids. Per germline, CDR1 DFQATT and CDR2 SNEGSKA (reference sequence). Trimming took 1 base from V and 11 from J, leaving 25 bases between them. The CDR3 DNA reads as TGCAGTGCTAGAGGTCCGGCGGGGACTCCCAGCCGGTGGCAGTATTTT. Its translation: CSARGPAGTPSRWQYF.

The sample holds a few counts of this clonotype. This sequence joins TRBV6-1 and TRBJ1-6; D remains ambiguous. V was shortened by 7 bases and J by 7 bases, with 17 bases between the two germline ends. CDR1 is MNHNS and CDR2 is SASEGT in the germline V gene. The CDR3 length is 15 residues. CDR3: CASTLGGVGNSPLHF. The DNA for the CDR3 is TGTGCCAGCACCCTCGGCGGGGTAGGAAATTCACCCCTCCACTTT.

This clonotype came up a few times. The chain couples TRBV7-2 to TRBJ1-3, with D unresolved. The CDR3 extends over 15 amino acids. Trimming cost V 1 base and J 0 bases, with 7 bases left between them. Per the germline V gene, CDR1 is SGHTA and CDR2 is FQGNSA. The CDR3 region is CASSLGRGSGNTIYF. CDR3 sequence (DNA): TGTGCCAGCAGCTTAGGCCGGGGCTCTGGAAACACCATATATTTT.

J is TRBJ1-6 and V is TRBV20-1; D remains unclear. The ends were cut back, 4 bases at V and 11 bases at J, with 15 bases in the middle. This CDR3 has 13 amino acids. CDR1 and CDR2 from the germline V gene are DFQATT and SNEGSKA (reference sequence). The CDR3 DNA reads as TGCAGTGCTATCCACGGGTCTGGGACACCCCTCCACTTT. Amino acid sequence: CSAIHGSGTPLHF.

CDR3 nucleotide sequence: TGTGCCAGCAGCTTAGGGGCGTCTCGACCTTTCTTT. This sequence encodes CASSLGASRPFF. The chain uses TRBV7-2 and TRBJ1-1; no firm D call. From germline, CDR1 is SGHTA and CDR2 FQGNSA. V lost 1 base and J 12 bases, leaving 12 bases between the germline ends. This CDR3 has 12 amino acids. The complete variable domain, with remaining parts taken from reference TRBV7-2 and TRBJ1-1, reads GAGVSQSPSNKVTEKGKDVELRCDPISGHTALYWYRQSLGQGLEFLIYFQGNSAPDKSGLPSDRFSAERTGGSVSTLTIQRTQQEDSAVYLCASSLGASRPFFGQGTRLTVV.

This chain joins TRBV6-5 and TRBJ2-5; D possibly matches TRBD1 or TRBD2 (6 bases each). CDR1 and CDR2 from the germline V gene are MNHEY and SVGAGI. V lost 2 bases, J lost 2 bases, and 15 bases lay in between. The CDR3 loop spans 16 amino acids. CDR3 nucleotides: TGTGCCAGCAGTTACGGGGTAGGGGGGAGACAAGAGACCCAGTACTTC. This translates into CASSYGVGGRQETQYF.

The V call is TRBV11-2, the J call TRBJ2-3; 12 bases line up with TRBD2. The CDR3 spans 15 residues. Trimming at V came to 0 bases and at J to 5 bases, leaving 0 bases not matched to a gene. CDR1 SGHAT and CDR2 FQNNGV come from the germline V gene. In DNA, the CDR3 is TGTGCCAGCAGCTTAGAGACTAGCGGGGGAGATACGCAGTATTTT. Translated: CASSLETSGGDTQYF.

This clonotype showed up just a few times. CDR3 DNA: TGTGCCTGGAGCGGAGCCCGGGGAAATTCACCCCTCCACTTT. Amino acid sequence: CAWSGARGNSPLHF. The genes are TRBV30 and TRBJ1-6; D is uncertain. This CDR3 is 14 amino acids long. V was trimmed by 3 bases and J by 7 bases, leaving 13 bases between them. Germline V lookup: CDR1 GTSNPN, CDR2 SVGIG (reference sequence).

J is TRBJ2-2 and V is TRBV9; the D gene is possibly TRBD2 (6 bases). CDR3 size: 13 residues. Trimming removed 3 bases at V and 5 bases at J, with 8 bases between. Per the germline V gene, CDR1 is SGDLS and CDR2 is YYNGEE. The CDR3 DNA reads as TGTGCCAGCAGCGAGACTAGAACCGGGGAGCTGTTTTTT. Translated, it gives CASSETRTGELFF.

The chain combines TRBV29-1 with TRBJ2-3, with D possibly TRBD2 on 6 matching bases. V dropped 2 bases and J dropped 2 bases, with 14 bases sitting between them. Per the germline V gene, CDR1 is SQVTM and CDR2 is ANQGSEA. The CDR3 contains 15 residues. The CDR3 loop is CSVEQVAAITDTQYF. In nucleotides, the CDR3 is TGCAGCGTTGAACAGGTAGCGGCGATCACAGATACGCAGTATTTT.

This chain joins TRBV15 and TRBJ2-4; 10 bases agree with TRBD1. J gave up 1 base and V 4 bases, and 13 bases lay outside the gene matches. This CDR3 has 19 amino acids. Germline V gives CDR1 LNHNV, CDR2 YYDKDF (reference sequence). This chain's CDR3 is CATSNRDRGGVEAKNIQYF. In DNA, the CDR3 is TGTGCCACCAGCAACCGGGACAGGGGTGGGGTGGAGGCCAAAAACATTCAGTACTTC.

At least ten counts were recorded for this clonotype. This sequence joins TRBV15 and TRBJ1-2, with D maybe TRBD1 (5 bases). Deletions cut 7 bases from V and 5 bases from J, with 14 bases between. Germline V CDR1 and CDR2: LNHNV, YYDKDF (reference sequence). This CDR3 has 13 amino acids. CDR3 amino acids: CATNPGLSYGYTF. DNA of the CDR3: TGTGCCACCAACCCGGGACTCTCGTATGGCTACACCTTC.

In its sample, this clonotype was seen many times. The chain is built from TRBV29-1 and TRBJ2-1, with 12 positions matching TRBD2. Germline values: CDR1 SQVTM, CDR2 ANQGSEA. The CDR3 covers 14 residues. Trimming cost V 7 bases and J 7 bases; bases outside gene matches: 8. The CDR3 reads CSGRTSGVDNEQFF. The DNA for the CDR3 is TGCAGCGGAAGGACTAGCGGGGTTGATAATGAGCAGTTCTTC.

This clonotype has at least ten counts. The gene calls are TRBV20-1 and TRBJ2-7; maybe TRBD2 (6 bases). CDR1 DFQATT and CDR2 SNEGSKA come from the germline V gene (reference sequence). With 3 bases removed from V and 3 bases from J, the gap between germline ends came to 12 bases. The length of the CDR3 is 13 residues. CDR3 sequence (DNA): TGCAGTGCTAGGGGGGGAGTCAGCTACGAGCAGTACTTC. Amino acids: CSARGGVSYEQYF.

V is TRBV6-5 and J is TRBJ2-2, with 8 bases that match TRBD1. CDR3 size: 13 residues. From germline, CDR1 is MNHEY and CDR2 SVGAGI. Trimming took 4 bases from V and 7 from J; bases not matched to a gene: 2. CDR3 sequence reads: CASSWDRFGELFF. The CDR3, as DNA: TGTGCCAGCAGTTGGGACAGGTTCGGGGAGCTGTTTTTT.

The rearrangement links TRBV7-9 to TRBJ1-3, with D perhaps matching TRBD1 (5 bases). This CDR3 spans 15 amino acids. The V end lost 5 bases, the J end lost 2 bases, and 13 bases lay between the germline ends. Germline-derived CDR1 and CDR2 are SEHNR and FQNEAQ (reference sequence). The CDR3, as DNA: TGTGCCAGCAGCAAAGAGGGCAGGGCTGGAAACACCATATATTTT. Protein: CASSKEGRAGNTIYF. The complete variable domain, with remaining parts taken from reference TRBV7-9 and TRBJ1-3, reads DTGVSQNPRHKITKRGQNVTFRCDPISEHNRLYWYRQTLGQGPEFLTYFQNEAQLEKSRLLSDRFSAERPKGSFSTLEIQRTEQGDSAMYLCASSKEGRAGNTIYFGEGSWLTVV.

This clonotype has just a few counts. V and J are TRBV3-1 and TRBJ2-1; no definite D call. With 8 bases removed from V and 6 bases from J, the gap between germline ends came to 11 bases. Germline values: CDR1 LGHDT, CDR2 YNNKEL (reference sequence). The CDR3 has 12 residues. The CDR3 region has the DNA TGTGCCAGCCATAGGATCGGCAATGAGCAGTTCTTC. This sequence encodes CASHRIGNEQFF.

This clonotype was observed a handful of times. The rearrangement links TRBV4-1 to TRBJ1-6, with unresolved D. This CDR3 contains 12 residues. CDR1 MGHRA and CDR2 YSYEKL come from the germline V gene. V gave up 2 bases and J gave up 10 bases, with 6 bases separating them. The CDR3 protein is CASSQTDSPLHF. The CDR3 nucleotides read TGCGCCAGCAGCCAAACGGACTCACCCCTCCACTTT.

The J gene is TRBJ1-1, the V gene TRBV7-6, with TRBD1 as a possible D gene (6 bases). In germline, CDR1 is SGHVS, CDR2 FNYEAQ. The CDR3 covers 13 residues. Trimming shortened V by 7 bases and J by 5 bases, and 14 bases separated the two germline ends. Here the CDR3 DNA reads TGTGCCAGCACCATAGGGGGGGCTACTGAAGCTTTCTTT. Encoded protein: CASTIGGATEAFF.

This chain links TRBV20-1 with TRBJ1-2; D remains ambiguous. V lost 0 bases to trimming and J lost 4 bases, with 12 bases between them. The CDR3 sequence is 14 residues long. The V gene's germline CDR1 is DFQATT and CDR2 SNEGSKA (reference sequence). CDR3 nucleotides: TGCAGTGCTAGAGATATAGACATACGCTATGGCTACACCTTC. The encoded protein is CSARDIDIRYGYTF.

In this sample, this clonotype turned up a few times. The rearrangement joins TRBV9 to TRBJ2-1, with 8 bases aligning to TRBD2. The V and J ends lost 0 bases and 3 bases, in that order; junction bases with no gene match: 5. The CDR3 sequence is 16 residues long. Germline CDR1 SGDLS, CDR2 YYNGEE. CDR3 in amino acids: CASSVGASGLYNEQFF. The CDR3 bases are TGTGCCAGCAGCGTAGGGGCTAGCGGGCTCTACAATGAGCAGTTCTTC.

The table lists this clonotype with a few counts. CDR3 loop: CASSPGQGALNYGYTF. In nucleotides, the CDR3 is TGTGCCAGCAGCCCGGGACAGGGGGCATTGAACTATGGCTACACCTTC. The chain uses TRBV7-9 and TRBJ1-2; 12 positions match TRBD1. The CDR3 has 16 amino acids. The germline gives CDR1 SEHNR, CDR2 FQNEAQ (reference sequence). V shed 5 bases, J shed 2 bases, and the junction held 6 bases outside the gene matches. Together with reference TRBV7-9 and TRBJ1-2, the CDR3 gives the full variable domain: DTGVSQNPRHKITKRGQNVTFRCDPISEHNRLYWYRQTLGQGPEFLTYFQNEAQLEKSRLLSDRFSAERPKGSFSTLEIQRTEQGDSAMYLCASSPGQGALNYGYTFGSGTRLTVV.